These 2 T cell receptor beta chains came from one sample sequenced in a study of technical replicates of blood from a handful of donors. The assay was immunoSEQ multiplex PCR, and TCRdb's table has in-frame clones only and misses some. Among about 73,000 clones listed, 93% were seen once. The sample consisted of T cells isolated from PBMCs. These receptors all come from a human donor in good health.

This chain joins TRBV9 and TRBJ1-3; tentative D call: TRBD1 (6 bases). Germline CDR1 and CDR2: SGDLS and YYNGEE. The germline V and J ends were trimmed by 0 bases and 0 bases, with 10 bases remaining between them. This CDR3 is 16 amino acids long. CDR3 residues: CASSVGQAFSGNTIYF. CDR3 DNA: TGTGCCAGCAGCGTAGGACAGGCTTTCTCTGGAAACACCATATATTTT.

CDR3 protein: CASSEGTREQFF. Here the CDR3 DNA reads TGTGCCAGCAGTGAAGGTACAAGAGAGCAGTTCTTC. The rearrangement joins TRBV6-1 to TRBJ2-1; D is uncertain. Germline V gene lookup returns CDR1 MNHNS and CDR2 SASEGT. The length of the CDR3 is 12 residues. With 1 base removed from V and 10 bases from J, the gap between germline ends came to 8 bases.